Following are 24 T cell receptor beta chains from one sample sequenced in a study of T cell repertoires in cytomegalovirus infection. Each CDR3 protein is one row after TCRdb ran MiXCR on the reads. Of nearly 550,000 distinct CDR3 sequences listed, approximately 15% are singletons. Sequencing used CD8+ T cells from PBMCs. Receptor source: a human donor in good health (CMV status not recorded). Some clones in this sample may be carry-over from other donors' samples.

This clonotype was seen many times. This rearrangement joins TRBV4-1 to TRBJ2-7, with 9 bases aligning to TRBD2. CDR1 is MGHRA, CDR2 YSYEKL, per germline. This CDR3 region has 18 residues. V was pared by 0 bases and J by 5 bases, with 14 bases of the junction left unmatched. DNA for the CDR3: TGCGCCAGCAGCCAAGACCCCCCCTTGGCGGGAGGGCACCACGAGCAGTACTTC. It is translated as CASSQDPPLAGGHHEQYF.

As to this clonotype: The junction differs from germline at one of its ends, possibly a read error. The chain recombines TRBV11-2 with TRBJ2-7; D not resolved. Germline CDR1 and CDR2: SGHAT and FQNNGV. This CDR3 is 13 amino acids long. Written as DNA, the CDR3 is TGTGCCAGCAGCTTGGGTCTTACCTACGTGCAGTACTTC. Amino acid sequence: CASSLGLTYVQYF.

Many counts were recorded for this clonotype. V gene TRBV7-6 combines with J gene TRBJ1-2; 9 nucleotides match TRBD1. V dropped 4 bases and J dropped 6; count of bases not matched to a gene: 9. Looked up from germline, CDR1 is SGHVS and CDR2 is FNYEAQ. CDR3 length: 15 residues. CDR3 sequence: CASSSTGQGGDGYTF. The CDR3 nucleotides read TGTGCCAGCAGCTCCACGGGACAGGGAGGCGATGGCTACACCTTC.

This clonotype was counted between two and nine times. The chain couples TRBV7-6 to TRBJ1-5; no clear D gene. Germline lookup yields CDR1 SGHVS and CDR2 FNYEAQ. The CDR3 loop spans 14 amino acids. With 5 bases removed from V and 9 bases from J, the gap between germline ends came to 17 bases. In DNA form, the CDR3 reads TGTGCCAGCAGCCTAGGAGAGTATAGCGGGCCCCAGCATTTT. Residues: CASSLGEYSGPQHF. The full variable domain, with the rest looked up from reference TRBV7-6 and TRBJ1-5, is GAGVSQSPRYKVTKRGQDVALRCDPISGHVSLYWYRQALGQGPEFLTYFNYEAQQDKSGLPNDRFSAERPEGSISTLTIQRTEQRDSAMYRCASSLGEYSGPQHFGDGTRLSIL.

The chain carries TRBV20-1 and TRBJ2-2; D is possibly TRBD1 (6 bases). CDR1 is DFQATT, CDR2 SNEGSKA, per germline (reference sequence). CDR3 size: 16 residues. V lost 2 bases, J lost 5 bases, and 18 bases lay in between. As DNA, the CDR3 is TGCAGTGCTAGATCCGTCTGGGGGCATCGGACCGGGGAGCTGTTTTTT. Protein sequence: CSARSVWGHRTGELFF.

The chain carries TRBV20-1 and TRBJ2-7; a weak D match, TRBD1 (6 bases). Germline V gene data show CDR1 as DFQATT and CDR2 as SNEGSKA (reference sequence). Trimming stripped 1 base from V and 0 bases from J, with 10 bases between. This CDR3 has 14 residues. The DNA of the CDR3 is TGCAGTGCTAGAGCAGGGGAAAGCTCCTACGAGCAGTACTTC. It codes for CSARAGESSYEQYF.

This sequence joins TRBV5-4 and TRBJ2-1, with D unclear. Germline V gives CDR1 SGHNT, CDR2 YYREEE (reference sequence). The CDR3 runs to 14 residues. V was cut by 0 bases and J by 8 bases, with 12 bases left in between. CDR3 sequence reads: CASSLALIPHEQFF. As DNA, the CDR3 is TGTGCCAGCAGCTTGGCCCTAATTCCCCATGAGCAGTTCTTC. The full variable domain, rest sourced from reference TRBV5-4 and TRBJ2-1, is ETGVTQSPTHLIKTRGQQVTLRCSSQSGHNTVSWYQQALGQGPQFIFQYYREEENGRGNFPPRFSGLQFPNYSSELNVNALELDDSALYLCASSLALIPHEQFFGPGTRLTVL.

The chain couples TRBV27 to TRBJ2-2, with 8 bases lining up with TRBD1. Per germline, CDR1 MNHEY and CDR2 SMNVEV (reference sequence). The V segment lost 8 bases and the J segment 0 bases; nucleotides outside the gene matches: 14. This CDR3 contains 18 residues. The CDR3 DNA sequence: TGTGCCAGCTATGGAGGCTATAGGGACAGGACGAACACCGGGGAGCTGTTTTTT. As protein: CASYGGYRDRTNTGELFF.

Only a few counts were recorded for this clonotype. A junction boundary mismatches the germline segment, possibly from a read error. The chain combines TRBV27 with TRBJ2-7; a weak D match, TRBD2 (5 bases). The germline gives CDR1 MNHEY, CDR2 SMNVEV (reference sequence). This CDR3 is 13 amino acids long. DNA of the CDR3: TGTGCCAGCCGCTCCGGGAACTCCAACGAGCAGTACTTC. It codes for CASRSGNSNEQYF.

Of note for this clonotype: This sequence may be a read error, since a much larger clone differs from it by one base. The J gene is TRBJ2-7, the V gene TRBV19; D perhaps matches TRBD1 (6 bases). V was cut by 1 base and J by 3 bases, with 13 bases left in between. This CDR3 comprises 15 residues. Germline CDR1 and CDR2: LNHDA and SQIVND (reference sequence). CDR3 sequence (DNA): TGTGCCAGTAGTATAGTAACCACAGGGATCTACGAGCAGTACTTC. This encodes CASSIVTTGIYEQYF.

The chain has TRBV5-1 and TRBJ1-1; D not resolved. The germline gives CDR1 SGHRS, CDR2 YFSETQ. The CDR3 extends over 14 amino acids. The ends were cut back, 1 base at V and 7 bases at J, with 14 bases in the middle. The CDR3 region has the DNA TGCGCCAGCAGCTTGAGGACCCCACGTAATGAAGCTTTCTTT. As protein: CASSLRTPRNEAFF.

This chain connects TRBV6-6 to TRBJ1-4; the D is unclear. The CDR3 runs 18 residues. Looked up from germline, CDR1 is MNHNY and CDR2 is SVGAGI (reference sequence). With 0 bases removed from V and 4 bases from J, the gap between germline ends came to 18 bases. This CDR3 is CASSYSRSSNSLNEKLFF. DNA for the CDR3: TGTGCCAGCAGTTACTCTCGGTCCAGTAACAGTCTTAATGAAAAACTGTTTTTT.

This clonotype appeared many times. The V and J genes are TRBV6-1 and TRBJ2-6; D unresolved. V lost 2 bases to trimming and J lost 0 bases, with 8 bases between them. The V gene's germline CDR1 is MNHNS and CDR2 SASEGT. This CDR3 is 16 amino acids long. The CDR3 nucleotides are TGTGCCAGCAGTGAACGGGCATACTCTGGGGCCAACGTCCTGACTTTC. It codes for CASSERAYSGANVLTF.

This clonotype was detected ten times or more. The rearrangement joins TRBV27 to TRBJ1-5, with D unclear. V lost 6 bases to trimming and J lost 1 base, with 7 bases between them. Looked up from germline, CDR1 is MNHEY and CDR2 is SMNVEV (reference sequence). The CDR3 extends over 13 amino acids. CDR3 sequence: CASSLRSNQPQHF. CDR3 bases: TGTGCCAGCAGCTTACGGAGCAATCAGCCCCAGCATTTT.

This clonotype has more than one count but fewer than ten. The rearrangement uses TRBV7-6 and TRBJ2-3, with D tentatively TRBD2 (6 bases). V dropped 9 bases and J dropped 0 bases, with 13 bases sitting between them. Germline CDR1 SGHVS, CDR2 FNYEAQ. There are 14 residues in the CDR3. The CDR3 bases are TGTGCCAGTGTCAGGCGGGAAAGCACAGATACGCAGTATTTT. It codes for CASVRRESTDTQYF.

In regard to this clonotype: Here the CDR3 omits its conserved ending phenylalanine or tryptophan, so a read error is the likely source. The chain recombines TRBV19 with TRBJ2-1; 9 bases line up with TRBD2. CDR1 LNHDA and CDR2 SQIVND come from the germline V gene (reference sequence). V lost 5 bases, J lost 3 bases, and 14 bases stayed unmatched. The CDR3 loop spans 18 amino acids. The CDR3 loop is CASSPLARGGPDYNEQFL. CDR3 nucleotide sequence: TGTGCCAGTAGTCCCCTCGCGCGGGGGGGGCCCGACTACAATGAGCAGTTCTTA.

This clonotype was found many times. The chain carries TRBV7-6 and TRBJ2-1; 9 nucleotides align to TRBD2. This CDR3 is built from 16 residues. Germline V gene sequence: CDR1 SGHVS, CDR2 FNYEAQ. V dropped 5 bases and J dropped 3; count of bases not matched to a gene: 8. The CDR3 nucleotides read TGTGCCAGCAGCCCGCAGCGGGGGGACTACTACAATGAGCAGTTCTTC. It yields the protein CASSPQRGDYYNEQFF.

Points on this clonotype: The conserved final phenylalanine or tryptophan is absent from the CDR3, which likely points to a read error. The chain joins TRBV12-5 to TRBJ2-7; D gene uncertain. The CDR3 has 13 residues. Trimming left V 3 bases short and J 4 bases short, with 10 bases between. The germline gives CDR1 LGHNT, CDR2 FRNRAP. The CDR3 is CASGLGHEYEQYY. CDR3 coding DNA: TGTGCTAGTGGTTTAGGGCATGAATACGAGCAGTACTAC.

There are a few counts of this clonotype. The rearrangement uses TRBV6-5 and TRBJ2-7; 7 positions agree with TRBD1. CDR1 and CDR2 from the germline V gene are MNHEY and SVGAGI. There are 12 residues in the CDR3. The V and J ends lost 2 bases and 5 bases, in that order; junction bases with no gene match: 0. The CDR3 DNA follows: TGTGCCAGCAGTTACACAGGGGACGAGCAGTACTTC. Encoded protein: CASSYTGDEQYF.

This clonotype was picked up many times. This chain joins TRBV5-6 and TRBJ1-2; maybe TRBD1 (5 bases). The germline gives CDR1 SGHDT, CDR2 YYEEEE. The CDR3 has 15 residues. Trimming left V 5 bases short and J 8 bases short, with 22 bases between. CDR3 region: CASSYTFGARQGYTF. DNA of the CDR3: TGTGCCAGCAGTTATACATTCGGGGCCAGACAGGGCTACACCTTC.

This clonotype was detected many times. V is TRBV6-1 and J is TRBJ2-3; tentative D call: TRBD1 (5 bases). CDR3 length equals 15 residues. Germline lookup yields CDR1 MNHNS and CDR2 SASEGT. Trimming shortened V by 7 bases and J by 1 base, and 15 bases separated the two germline ends. In nucleotides, the CDR3 is TGTGCCAGCAACAAGTTCAGGGTCGGCACAGATACGCAGTATTTT. Its translation: CASNKFRVGTDTQYF.

V is TRBV6-5 and J is TRBJ1-1, with D unresolved. In germline, CDR1 is MNHEY, CDR2 SVGAGI. The CDR3 spans 14 residues. The ends were cut back, 5 bases at V and 5 bases at J, with 15 bases in the middle. CDR3 in amino acids: CASSPSGVRTEAFF. The CDR3 DNA is TGTGCCAGCAGTCCCTCCGGGGTCCGGACTGAAGCTTTCTTT.

This chain links TRBV3-1 with TRBJ2-7, with D possibly TRBD2 on 6 matching bases. Trimming took 4 bases from V and 2 from J, leaving 12 bases between them. This CDR3 region has 14 residues. The germline V gene has CDR1 LGHDT and CDR2 YNNKEL (reference sequence). Here the CDR3 DNA reads TGTGCCAGCAGCCTAAAGGGAGGAACCTACGAGCAGTACTTC. Its translation is CASSLKGGTYEQYF.

This clonotype has a handful of counts. The gene calls are TRBV13 and TRBJ1-2, with 8 bases aligning to TRBD1. V shed 7 bases, J shed 0 bases, and the junction held 13 bases outside the gene matches. This CDR3 contains 17 residues. Looked up from germline, CDR1 is PRHDT and CDR2 is FYEKMQ (reference sequence). The CDR3 bases are TGTGCCAGCACCTATACGACAGGGGCTCGGGCTAACTATGGCTACACCTTC. Residues: CASTYTTGARANYGYTF.